This TCR beta chain appears in the sequencing data of a study of T-cell reconstitution after alpha-beta-depleted transplantation in children. Preparation of the TCRbeta library was carried out with unique molecular identifiers. TCRdb passed the PCR reads through MiXCR, listing each CDR3 protein once. The sample records 300,000 to 400,000 distinct CDR3 sequences, roughly 16% being singletons. The sequencing here drew on PBMCs, mostly from graft donor cells, taken 360 days after TCRalphabeta/CD19-depleted stem cell transplant. This receptor was obtained from a male patient aged 2 to 9 who had a stem cell transplant for acute lymphoblastic leukemia, so the T cells may come from the graft donor.

CDR3 nucleotide sequence: TGCAGTGCTAGAGGCGCGGGAGTGAGCACCGGGGAGCTGTTTTTT. Translating it yields CSARGAGVSTGELFF. The chain is built from TRBV20-1 and TRBJ2-2, with 7 bases matching TRBD2. This CDR3 is built from 15 residues. CDR1 is DFQATT, CDR2 SNEGSKA, per germline (reference sequence). V shed 1 base and J 4 bases; nucleotides not matched to a gene: 6.